This T cell receptor (beta chain) was identified during a study of blood T cell repertoires in COVID-19. Study-wide background: The United States, Italy and Spain were the sources of the acute and convalescent COVID-19 samples. PBMCs, B-cell-depleted T cells, or T cells provided the cDNA or gDNA that made up the material.

Source study methods: Nucleated cell number was recorded as an estimate derived from reference gene primer amplification. Clones were read by immunoSEQ multiplex PCR, and TCRdb kept only the in-frame ones, dropping some. V and J calls and clone size follow that table, whereas D and trimming were derived from the DNA. The sample lists about 54,000 clones, about 87% occurring once. Germline-derived CDR1 and CDR2 are LGHNA and YNFKEQ. V was pared by 7 bases and J by 5 bases, with 7 bases of the junction left unmatched. This CDR3 spans 14 amino acids. This rearrangement joins TRBV4-2 to TRBJ2-1, with 8 bases matching TRBD1. Sequencing used peripheral blood. The TCR comes from a human donor in a cohort sampled during active COVID-19. The CDR3 coding sequence is TGTGCCAGCAATGAAAGGACAGGGAACAATGAGCAGTTCTTC. Translating it yields CASNERTGNNEQFF.